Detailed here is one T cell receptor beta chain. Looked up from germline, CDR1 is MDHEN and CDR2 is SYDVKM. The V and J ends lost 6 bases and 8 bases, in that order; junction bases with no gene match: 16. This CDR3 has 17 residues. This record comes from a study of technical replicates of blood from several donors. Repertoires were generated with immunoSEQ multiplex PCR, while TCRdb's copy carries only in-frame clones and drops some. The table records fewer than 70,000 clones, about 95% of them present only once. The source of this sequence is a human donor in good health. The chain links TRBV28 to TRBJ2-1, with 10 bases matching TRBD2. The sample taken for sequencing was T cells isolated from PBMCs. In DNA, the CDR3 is TGTGCCAGCAGCCCCGCCGGCAGTCTAGCGGGAGACGATGAGCAGTTCTTC. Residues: CASSPAGSLAGDDEQFF.